The T cell receptor (beta chain) under discussion was sequenced for a study of cytomegalovirus exposure and HLA in healthy donors. Notes on the study in general: An analysis done earlier found most TCR beta V segments productive about 87% or about 30% of the time. More clonal expansion characterized HLA-associated TCR beta chains than equally common others in a later analysis.

Note on this clone: What it binds is not known.

PCR amplification relied on 60 Vbeta primers (plus 13 Jbeta primers). Data came from immunoSEQ multiplex PCR; TCRdb stores just in-frame clones and leaves some out. The sample holds roughly 100,000 clones, around 75% seen once. The CDR3 sequence is 15 residues long. The ends lost 2 bases at V and 2 bases at J; junction bases unmatched: 5. Germline V gene data show CDR1 as SGHAT and CDR2 as FQDESV (reference sequence). Healthy people donating bone marrow made up the donors. The source material was PBMCs. The clonotype comes from a man aged 40-49 years in good health and CMV-seronegative. This rearrangement joins TRBV11-1 to TRBJ2-7; 8 bases align to TRBD1. The CDR3 bases are TGTGCCAGCAGCTTAAATACAGGGGGTACCTACGAGCAGTACTTC. Translating it yields CASSLNTGGTYEQYF.